What follows is one T cell receptor beta chain and its context. What this receptor recognizes is not known. A junction end diverges from the germline sequence, so it may reflect a read error. This specimen's time point label, interpreted: about 28 days (+/-7) after the second vaccine dose. Because spike-specific TCR depth and breadth did not differ between the two schedules, AZD1222 recipients who got a second dose at roughly 4 weeks were pooled with those who got a second dose at roughly 12 weeks. The vaccinee samples were drawn from two UK trials, COV001 and COV002, one of which was a single-blind randomized controlled phase 2/3 trial testing AZD1222 (ChAdOx1 nCoV-19) in healthy adults. For TCRbeta chain sequencing, PBMC samples from trial participants were taken at day 0 and at day 28 after the second dose. The data stem from a study of T cell responses to AZD1222 COVID-19 vaccine (dated by TCRdb to about 2021). With regard to the full study: A total of roughly 240 trial participants underwent TCR sequencing, of whom around 200 received two doses of AZD1222 and around 26 received two doses of the MenACWY control vaccine. Enrollment into the trials was organized by age into subgroups of 18-55, 56-69 and 70-plus years, and those subgroups contained around 150, 28 and 57 TCR-sequenced participants, respectively.

The germline V gene supplies CDR1 SNHLY and CDR2 FYNNEI. Including the terminal cysteine and phenylalanine, the CDR3 comprises 15 residues. Of the read, only the CDR3 DNA is kept; its 45 bases are in frame from base 1. The CDR3 regions of human TCRbeta chains were analyzed by immunosequencing. Processing in the source paper ran as follows. TCRs in the repertoires were matched against a reference library of SARS-CoV-2-specific TCRs that had been generated with the MIRA antigen-specificity platform. Breadth meant the fraction of unique TCRs that were SARS-CoV-2-associated, whereas depth meant the fraction of total T cells that were SARS-CoV-2-associated. Using the MIRA data, each spike-specific TCR was mapped to the spike region that the TCR reacts to and placed in a CD4 or CD8 class. Log10-transformed breadth and depth values were compared by one-way ANOVA with Sidak's multiple comparisons tests. TCRdb re-hosts the immuneACCESS table, in-frame sequences only. Its copies lack some clones; in the studies checked, an unresolved V gene accounts for under half of them, and the cause for the rest is not known. That table is the source of V, J and clone size, and D and trimming were worked out from the DNA. This sample has under 170,000 clones in its table, and about 93% of those were observed once. The ten largest account for under 4% of the sample.

Study-wide findings and limitations: Most participants were white British and females outnumbered males, and the authors suggested that clonal diversity may have been underestimated. Because no day 14 peak-response samples were available, the repertoires could be characterized only after the peak T cell response. A significant rise in spike-specific TCR breadth and depth was observed after two AZD1222 doses relative to day 0 and relative to MenACWY recipients. The 56-69-year group was small, and its depth increase did not reach significance, likely because of low power. Only five or six AZD1222 recipients were SARS-CoV-2 seropositive at baseline, limiting conclusions about previously exposed vaccinees. CD4 TCRs associated with the vaccine covered the entire spike protein, and the dominant responses were in regions 160-218 and 743-854. Nearly half of unique spike-specific TCRs reportedly recognized epitopes outside regions mutated in the B.1.351 and B.1.1.7 variants.

The chain is made from TRBV2 and TRBJ2-3, with 13 bases matching TRBD2. The source of this sequence is an adult who received the AZD1222 COVID-19 vaccine. The sample in question was peripheral blood, obtained 28 days after the second AZD1222 dose. Here the CDR3 is given as CASSEGTSGATTQYF. In nucleotides, the sequence is TGTGCCAGCAGCGAAGGGACTAGCGGGGCTACAACGCAGTATTTT.